These 21 T cell receptor beta chains originate from one sample sequenced in a study of T cells in Graves' hyperthyroidism and ophthalmopathy. The source material, RNA transcripts, was used to amplify TCR beta CDR3 regions. Initially, a first-round RT-PCR of the TCR CDR3 employed the HTBI primer set. TCRdb redid the calling of the multiplex PCR reads with MiXCR, one entry per CDR3 protein. The repertoire holds about 840,000 distinct CDR3 sequences, with around 39% as singletons. Sequencing input: blood. All receptors derive from a man younger than 35 with Graves' hyperthyroidism.

The rearrangement joins TRBV12-3 or TRBV12-4 to TRBJ1-5, with a possible D match to TRBD1 (6 bases). V lost 3 bases and J 6 bases, leaving 12 bases between the germline ends. The CDR3 length is 14 residues. The CDR3 sequence is CASSFAGAGQPQHF. In DNA, the CDR3 is TGTGCCAGCAGTTTTGCAGGGGCTGGTCAGCCCCAGCATTTT.

This clonotype was observed a handful of times. The CDR3 nucleotides are TGTGCCAGCAGACTAACAGGGGGCGACGACTTCATATATTTT. Amino acids: CASRLTGGDDFIYF. V is TRBV12-3 or TRBV12-4 and J is TRBJ1-3, with 9 bases fitting TRBD1. The CDR3 has 14 amino acids. V lost 6 bases, J lost 12 bases, and 12 bases stayed unmatched.

The chain has TRBV20-1 and TRBJ2-7, with 7 nucleotides matching TRBD2. This CDR3 comprises 14 residues. Trimming at V came to 5 bases and at J to 3 bases, leaving 10 bases not matched to a gene. The V gene's germline CDR1 is DFQATT and CDR2 SNEGSKA (reference sequence). The CDR3 is CSALSGVEFYEQYF. The CDR3 nucleotides read TGCAGTGCTCTGAGCGGGGTCGAATTCTACGAGCAGTACTTC.

This clonotype was found a few times. The chain has TRBV20-1 and TRBJ2-7, with 9 bases fitting TRBD1. The V gene's germline CDR1 is DFQATT and CDR2 SNEGSKA (reference sequence). CDR3 length: 18 residues. V dropped 0 bases and J dropped 0; count of bases not matched to a gene: 12. CDR3 nucleotide sequence: TGCAGTGCTAGAGACCCGGGACAGGGTTCGGCGAGCTCCTACGAGCAGTACTTC. The encoded protein is CSARDPGQGSASSYEQYF.

Concerning this clonotype: Sequence at one end of the junction differs from germline and may be a read error. The V and J genes are TRBV10-3 and TRBJ1-1; TRBD1 matches at 8 bases. There are 15 residues in the CDR3. Per the germline V gene, CDR1 is ENHRY and CDR2 is SYGVKD. The CDR3 here is CASSQDRDRNTEAFF. CDR3 sequence (DNA): TGTGCCAGCAGTCAGGACAGGGACAGGAACACTGAAGCTTTCTTT.

This chain connects TRBV10-3 to TRBJ1-5; no clear D gene. Germline V lookup: CDR1 ENHRY, CDR2 SYGVKD. V dropped 6 bases and J dropped 9 bases, with 3 bases sitting between them. This CDR3 is 9 amino acids long. CDR3 in DNA: TGTGCCATCAGCGGGCCCCAGCATTTT. It translates to CAISGPQHF.

This clonotype was seen more than once but under ten times. This chain links TRBV20-1 with TRBJ2-7; no definite D call. Per germline, CDR1 DFQATT and CDR2 SNEGSKA (reference sequence). The germline V and J ends were trimmed by 5 bases and 4 bases, with 15 bases remaining between them. The CDR3 is 13 amino acids. CDR3 amino acids: CSADPGVMYEQYF. In DNA form, the CDR3 reads TGCAGTGCTGACCCTGGAGTTATGTACGAGCAGTACTTC.

This clonotype was counted only a few times. The chain couples TRBV7-9 to TRBJ2-5; tentatively, D is TRBD2 (6 bases). V was trimmed by 5 bases and J by 5 bases, leaving 18 bases between them. This CDR3 is 15 amino acids long. Germline V CDR1 and CDR2: SEHNR, FQNEAQ (reference sequence). CDR3 sequence (DNA): TGTGCCAGCAGCGTGGGGACTCTACCTGGGGAGACCCAGTACTTC. This sequence encodes CASSVGTLPGETQYF.

The V gene is TRBV7-2, the J gene TRBJ2-5; possible D gene TRBD2, 6 bases. The CDR3 length is 15 residues. Germline CDR1 reads SGHTA; CDR2 reads FQGNSA. V was trimmed by 5 bases and J by 9 bases, leaving 22 bases between them. This CDR3 reads CASSPGVEGNQPQYF. The CDR3 nucleotides read TGTGCCAGCAGCCCGGGGGTGGAGGGCAATCAGCCCCAGTACTTC.

This clonotype was seen a single time. The V and J genes are TRBV6-1 and TRBJ1-5, with 8 bases identical to TRBD1. CDR1 is MNHNS and CDR2 is SASEGT in the germline V gene. Trimming removed 8 bases from V and 9 bases from J; junction bases left unmatched: 9. This CDR3 contains 13 residues. DNA of the CDR3: TGTGCCAGCGGGACAGGTCACGACGGGCCCCAGCATTTT. Translation gives CASGTGHDGPQHF.

A few counts support this clonotype. The genes are TRBV12-3 or TRBV12-4 and TRBJ1-5; D is uncertain. Trimming stripped 5 bases from V and 7 bases from J, with 12 bases between. The CDR3 spans 13 residues. CDR3 in DNA: TGTGCCAGCAGTCGACGGCTGAGACAGCCCCAGCATTTT. Encoded protein: CASSRRLRQPQHF.

With regard to this clonotype: This may arise from a read error, as a much more abundant clone is one base away. This rearrangement joins TRBV9 to TRBJ1-5; D ambiguous. The germline gives CDR1 SGDLS, CDR2 YYNGEE. The CDR3 consists of 16 residues. DNA of the CDR3: TGTGCCAGCAGCGTAGTCGTCAGGCCACTCAATCAGCTCCAGCATTTT. Translated, it gives CASSVVVRPLNQLQHF. Using reference TRBV9 and TRBJ1-5 for the parts outside the CDR3, the full variable domain is DSGVTQTPKHLITATGQRVTLRCSPRSGDLSVYWYQQSLDQGLQFLIQYYNGEERAKGNILERFSAQQFPDLHSELNLSSLELGDSALYFCASSVVVRPLNQLQHFGDGTRLSIL.

Points on this clonotype: An end of the junction differs from the germline gene, which may be a read error. The rearrangement joins TRBV9 to TRBJ1-2; D is perhaps TRBD1 (5 bases). Per germline, CDR1 SGDLS and CDR2 YYNGEE. The CDR3 sequence is 13 residues long. The CDR3 sequence: CASSVAGNNDYTF. The CDR3 bases are TGTGCTAGCAGCGTAGCAGGGAACAATGACTACACCTTC.

The chain carries TRBV19 and TRBJ2-5; 8 bases agree with TRBD2. CDR3 length equals 14 residues. Germline loops: CDR1 LNHDA, CDR2 SQIVND (reference sequence). V shed 7 bases, J shed 4 bases, and the junction held 8 bases outside the gene matches. The CDR3 sequence: CASKGSGAAETQYF. The CDR3 region has the DNA TGTGCCAGTAAGGGTAGCGGGGCAGCAGAGACCCAGTACTTC.

This chain uses TRBV12-3 or TRBV12-4 with TRBJ1-6; tentatively, D is TRBD1 (6 bases). V was cut by 7 bases and J by 3 bases, with 10 bases left in between. This CDR3 is 14 amino acids long. The CDR3 nucleotides read TGTGCCAGCACAATGGACAGCTATAATTCACCCCTCCACTTT. Its translation: CASTMDSYNSPLHF.

The CDR3: CASSLEQLRNEQYF. CDR3 coding DNA: TGTGCCAGCAGCTTAGAGCAGCTTAGGAACGAGCAGTACTTC. The chain employs TRBV5-4 and TRBJ2-7; D call uncertain. The length of the CDR3 is 14 residues. Germline CDR1 SGHNT, CDR2 YYREEE (reference sequence). V was trimmed by 2 bases and J by 5 bases, leaving 14 bases between them.

At least ten counts were recorded for this clonotype. V and J are TRBV9 and TRBJ1-1; D is ambiguous. The CDR3 runs 13 residues. CDR1 and CDR2 from the germline V gene are SGDLS and YYNGEE. The V end was cut by 0 bases, the J end by 6 bases, with 9 bases between. The CDR3 spells CASSVGGTPEAFF. Written as DNA, the CDR3 is TGTGCCAGCAGCGTAGGGGGTACGCCTGAAGCTTTCTTT. Filled out from reference TRBV9 and TRBJ1-1, the complete variable domain reads DSGVTQTPKHLITATGQRVTLRCSPRSGDLSVYWYQQSLDQGLQFLIQYYNGEERAKGNILERFSAQQFPDLHSELNLSSLELGDSALYFCASSVGGTPEAFFGQGTRLTVV.

This clonotype was seen only a few times. The J gene is TRBJ2-2, the V gene TRBV7-9; 12 bases are shared with TRBD1. V shed 5 bases and J 9 bases; nucleotides not matched to a gene: 7. Germline CDR1 and CDR2: SEHNR and FQNEAQ (reference sequence). The CDR3 extends over 15 amino acids. CDR3 sequence reads: CASSAPGQGARELFF. The CDR3 DNA follows: TGTGCCAGCAGCGCTCCGGGACAGGGGGCGCGGGAGCTGTTTTTT.

The V gene is TRBV19, the J gene TRBJ1-1, with D perhaps TRBD1 (5 bases). The CDR3 consists of 14 residues. CDR1 LNHDA and CDR2 SQIVND come from the germline V gene (reference sequence). The V and J ends lost 0 bases and 0 bases respectively, with 5 bases between them. CDR3: CASSIEGVNTEAFF. The CDR3 DNA follows: TGTGCCAGTAGTATAGAGGGGGTGAACACTGAAGCTTTCTTT.

This clonotype was seen more than once but under ten times. This chain uses TRBV2 with TRBJ1-5, with a possible D match to TRBD1 (5 bases). Germline V CDR1 and CDR2: SNHLY, FYNNEI. The CDR3 consists of 16 residues. The V end was cut by 9 bases, the J end by 3 bases, with 21 bases between. The CDR3 DNA is TGTGCCAGTTCATTTGGTGGGGCAGGGCTCAATCAGCCCCAGCATTTT. Translating gives CASSFGGAGLNQPQHF.

The chain carries TRBV5-1 and TRBJ2-5; a weak D match, TRBD1 (6 bases). The CDR3 extends over 15 amino acids. V was cut by 3 bases and J by 4 bases, with 16 bases left in between. The germline CDR1 and CDR2 sequences are SGHRS and YFSETQ. DNA for the CDR3: TGCGCCAGCAGCTCGATGCTAGGGGGTGGAGAGACCCAGTACTTC. Its translation is CASSSMLGGGETQYF.